The text below deals with one T cell receptor (beta chain). This clone was counted once. Its antigen target is currently unknown. Per-base quality was not reported, and no clone a single base away is much larger than it. TRB sequencing was run on genomic DNA with either the immunoSEQ assay at survey resolution or the hsTCRB kit. The original methods were these. The immunoSEQ software was used for initial read processing, and the LymphoSeq R package was used for repertoire analyses. For each TRB dataset, clonality was calculated as 1 minus normalized Shannon entropy, and the Gini coefficient was computed as well. To infer phenotypes in unsorted samples, TRB sequences from sorted subsets of the recipient or donor were mapped onto unsorted samples from the same recipient. TCRdb retrieved this table from immuneACCESS and kept in-frame rearrangements only. Not all clones are present; in checked studies, unresolved V genes account for under half, and no reason is known for the remainder. The DNA gave D and trimming, while V, J and clone size come from that table. In all, the sample holds approximately 23,000 clones, and roughly 83% of those were seen once. Clones ranked in the top ten supply roughly 6.2% of the sample.

The data stem from a study of T cells after posttransplantation cyclophosphamide (dated by TCRdb to about 2016). About the investigation overall: Using TRB sequencing, the study followed how the T cell repertoire rebuilt after myeloablative bone marrow transplantation with posttransplantation cyclophosphamide given as GVHD prophylaxis. Antigen receptor sequencing was done on samples from about 38 PTCy-treated patients and from approximately 17 related bone marrow donors of those patients. Blood from all 35 or so PTCy patients who had 1-year posttransplant specimens underwent TRB sequencing. In 3 patients, TRB sequencing was also performed on up to 3 more blood samples taken 2 to 5.2 years after transplant, and in 4 patients, pretransplant blood was also TRB-sequenced. Because TRA and TRB clonality correlated tightly in roughly nine samples, the subsequent TCR analyses were limited to TRB only. Public TRB sequences were checked against a database of over 3,000 sequences associated with responses to pathogens, tumor antigens, self-antigens and alloantigens.

The PTCy-treated patients were drawn from a prospective, multi-institutional clinical trial. Peripheral blood and bone marrow mononuclear cells were isolated by Ficoll-Hypaque density centrifugation and cryopreserved. Study-level results and caveats: Across 45 patients, recipient CMV seropositivity and CMV reactivation were highly associated with TRB clonality; PTCy diversity was similar to CNI/methotrexate controls. The TRB repertoires of T cells infiltrating skin or GI tract showed only limited overlap with the TRB repertoires of T cells in blood. Donor-recipient similarity was low at 1-2 months but rose over the first year, and later blood repertoires were often dominated by donor CD8+ memory clones.

Sample: PBMCs. This receptor was identified in a woman aged 60-75 years with a blood cancer, CMV-positive, and with a related stem cell donor.

The DNA sequence is TGCGCCAGCAGTAATTGCCGGGACAGGTGGTCTGATACGCAGTATTTT. Its protein reads: CASSNCRDRWSDTQYF. Recombination joined TRBV23-1 with TRBJ2-3, and 8 junction bases match TRBD1. Being an ORF, TRBV23-1 has a function that is uncertain. The germline V and J ends show losses of 5 bases and 6 bases respectively, and no gene match explains 13 bases of the junction. The CDR3 contains 16 residues, cysteine and phenylalanine counted. Only the CDR3 DNA is retained, 48 bases long and in frame from the first base.